This paragraph covers one TCR beta chain sequence. Any history of autoimmune disease or systemic immunosuppression disqualified patients. TCRdb's table, derived via immunoSEQ multiplex PCR, lists solely in-frame clones and lacks some. The data show approximately 99,000 clones, with approximately 94% seen just once and around 0.17% held by the top ten. The sample is drawn from a study of OX40 agonist ivuxolimab in advanced cancers. V gave up 6 bases and J gave up 1 base, with 10 bases separating them. The CDR3 totals 14 residues. Germline loops: CDR1 MNHNY, CDR2 SVGAGI (reference sequence). This receptor was taken from an adult with an advanced solid tumor such as melanoma, head and neck, liver or kidney cancer. The V and J genes are TRBV6-6 and TRBJ1-5, with TRBD1 as a possible D gene (5 bases). Sequencing was performed on CD4+ or CD8+ T cells sorted from blood, taken in a trial of the OX40 agonist ivuxolimab. CDR3 nucleotides: TGTGCCAGCAGGCCCGGGGGAAGCAATCAGCCCCAGCATTTT. As protein: CASRPGGSNQPQHF.